The 20 T cell receptor beta chains below were found in one sample sequenced in a study of beta chain features in type 1 diabetes. Sequenced material consisted of expressed TCRB transcripts (all of the isolated RNA was reverse transcribed). Clones were read by immunoSEQ multiplex PCR, and TCRdb kept only the in-frame ones, dropping some. The data contain under 400,000 clones, 13% to 15% of them singletons. The sample consisted of central memory CD4+ T cells from blood. The receptors were sampled from a man aged 25-40 years in good health.

This clone showed up many times. The chain employs TRBV4-3 and TRBJ2-1; tentatively, D is TRBD2 (5 bases). The V and J ends lost 1 base and 5 bases respectively, with 12 bases between them. Germline lookup yields CDR1 LGHNA and CDR2 YSLEER. CDR3 length: 15 amino acids. The CDR3 sequence: CASSQGPGIHNEQFF. CDR3 sequence (DNA): TGCGCCAGCAGCCAAGGGCCGGGAATCCACAATGAGCAGTTCTTC.

This clone has only a few counts. The CDR3 reads CASSSLAQNNYGYTF. The CDR3 DNA reads TGTGCCAGCAGTTCTTTAGCACAAAATAACTATGGCTACACCTTC. The V call is TRBV27, the J call TRBJ1-2; unclear D gene. Per the germline V gene, CDR1 is MNHEY and CDR2 is SMNVEV (reference sequence). V lost 4 bases and J lost 1, with 13 bases in between. This CDR3 comprises 15 residues.

This clone was counted only a few times. This chain links TRBV7-9 with TRBJ2-5, with TRBD1 matching 9 bases. CDR1 SEHNR and CDR2 FQNEAQ come from the germline V gene (reference sequence). This CDR3 has 16 residues. Unmatched junction bases numbered 12, after V lost 5 bases and J lost 5 bases. In DNA form, the CDR3 reads TGTGCCAGCAGCCCCATCCGGACAGGGGATTTGGAGACCCAGTACTTC. This encodes CASSPIRTGDLETQYF.

This clone has a handful of counts. The CDR3 coding sequence is TGTGCCAGCAGCTTAAACTCCTACGAGCAGTACGTC. Translation: CASSLNSYEQYV. The chain has TRBV11-2 and TRBJ2-7; D is ambiguous. V lost 2 bases to trimming and J lost 0 bases, with 2 bases between them. This CDR3 comprises 12 residues. CDR1 SGHAT and CDR2 FQNNGV come from the germline V gene.

This clone occurred a few times. The chain links TRBV7-8 to TRBJ1-2, with D perhaps matching TRBD1 (6 bases). There are 15 residues in the CDR3. Germline V gene lookup returns CDR1 SGHVS and CDR2 FQNEAQ. V was trimmed by 3 bases and J by 4 bases, leaving 15 bases between them. The DNA for the CDR3 is TGTGCCAGCAGCTTTACCCACGCAGGGGCCTATGGCTACACCTTC. It yields the protein CASSFTHAGAYGYTF.

This clone has more than one count but fewer than ten. The rearrangement uses TRBV19 and TRBJ2-7; D is ambiguous. V lost 6 bases and J lost 6, with 18 bases in between. Germline assignment: CDR1 LNHDA and CDR2 SQIVND (reference sequence). The length of the CDR3 is 14 residues. CDR3 in amino acids: CASSPRGTPGEQYV. CDR3 bases: TGTGCCAGTAGCCCCCGCGGCACACCGGGCGAGCAGTACGTC.

This clone appeared a few times. The CDR3 DNA reads as TGTGCCAGCAGCTACGGCGGGACGACAGATACGCAGTATTTT. It is translated as CASSYGGTTDTQYF. The J gene is TRBJ2-3, the V gene TRBV14, with D perhaps matching TRBD2 (6 bases). Germline CDR1 reads SGHDN; CDR2 reads FVKESK. The V gene lost 5 bases and the J gene lost 3 bases, with 12 bases spanning the gap. CDR3 size: 14 residues. The complete variable domain, with remaining parts taken from reference TRBV14 and TRBJ2-3, reads EAGVTQFPSHSVIEKGQTVTLRCDPISGHDNLYWYRRVMGKEIKFLLHFVKESKQDESGMPNNRFLAERTGGTYSTLKVQPAELEDSGVYFCASSYGGTTDTQYFGPGTRLTVL.

The J gene is TRBJ1-5, the V gene TRBV6-5; unclear D gene. Germline CDR1 reads MNHEY; CDR2 reads SVGAGI. With 6 bases removed from V and 0 bases from J, the gap between germline ends came to 9 bases. This CDR3 is built from 14 residues. Written as DNA, the CDR3 is TGTGCCAGCAGCCCGATGGATAGCAATCAGCCCCAGCATTTT. Its protein is CASSPMDSNQPQHF.

The sample holds a few counts of this clone. The rearrangement joins TRBV27 to TRBJ1-5; unclear D gene. The CDR3 is 18 amino acids. The germline V gene encodes CDR1 MNHEY and CDR2 SMNVEV (reference sequence). The V and J ends lost 2 bases and 0 bases respectively, with 17 bases between them. DNA for the CDR3: TGTGCCAGCAGTTTACGAAATTGGGGTGGGGATAGCAATCAGCCCCAGCATTTT. It yields the protein CASSLRNWGGDSNQPQHF.

This clone was seen repeatedly, ten times or more. The rearrangement joins TRBV18 to TRBJ1-1, with a weak D call TRBD1 (6 bases). This CDR3 spans 12 amino acids. V lost 3 bases and J lost 8, with 10 bases in between. Per the germline V gene, CDR1 is KGHSH and CDR2 is LQKENI. The DNA of the CDR3 is TGTGCCAGCTCACCGAAGGACAGAGAAGCTTTCTTT. This gives the protein CASSPKDREAFF.

This CDR3 is CAWSVWGTRPNTEAFF. CDR3 DNA: TGTGCCTGGAGTGTATGGGGGACCCGGCCGAACACTGAAGCTTTCTTT. The chain recombines TRBV30 with TRBJ1-1; the D gene is possibly TRBD1 (5 bases). The CDR3 spans 16 residues. V lost 0 bases to trimming and J lost 1 base, with 15 bases between them. Germline CDR1 GTSNPN, CDR2 SVGIG (reference sequence).

This clone was seen only a few times. This sequence joins TRBV7-2 and TRBJ2-3; D might be TRBD1 (5 bases). Deletions cut 1 base from V and 5 bases from J, with 13 bases between. This CDR3 region has 15 residues. Germline assignment: CDR1 SGHTA and CDR2 FQGNSA. CDR3 amino acids: CASSLVASGQDTQYF. CDR3 in DNA: TGTGCCAGCAGCTTAGTGGCATCAGGACAAGATACGCAGTATTTT.

The genes are TRBV7-8 and TRBJ2-5, with D possibly being TRBD2 (5 bases). Germline CDR1 and CDR2: SGHVS and FQNEAQ. The V end was cut by 6 bases, the J end by 6 bases, with 14 bases between. The CDR3 spans 13 residues. The CDR3, as DNA: TGTGCCAGCAGTCGAGGGCCCGAGAAGACCCAGTACTTC. The encoded protein is CASSRGPEKTQYF.

This clone was recorded a few times. The rearrangement links TRBV12-2 to TRBJ2-3; the DNA was not used to check the table's D call, TRBD2. TRBV12-2 is deemed a pseudogene. The CDR3 has 15 residues. Here the CDR3 reads CASRLEPSAADTQYF. The CDR3, as DNA: TGTGCAAGTCGCTTAGAGCCTAGCGCTGCAGATACGCAGTATTTT.

On this clone: The identical CDR3 is also encoded by other nucleotide sequences in the sample. The chain is built from TRBV7-2 and TRBJ2-5; D is perhaps TRBD1 (6 bases). Between the trimmed V and J ends, which lost 4 bases and 2 bases, there was a span of 8 bases. This CDR3 spans 13 amino acids. Germline V gene sequence: CDR1 SGHTA, CDR2 FQGNSA. CDR3 nucleotide sequence: TGTGCCAGCAGCTCAGGACAGCAAGAGACCCAGTACTTC. Protein sequence: CASSSGQQETQYF. The full variable domain, its missing parts supplied by reference TRBV7-2 and TRBJ2-5, is GAGVSQSPSNKVTEKGKDVELRCDPISGHTALYWYRQSLGQGLEFLIYFQGNSAPDKSGLPSDRFSAERTGGSVSTLTIQRTQQEDSAVYLCASSSGQQETQYFGPGTRLLVL.

This clone showed up just a few times. V is TRBV30 and J is TRBJ1-5; D call uncertain. Trimming left V 4 bases short and J 4 bases short, with 11 bases between. The CDR3 totals 13 residues. CDR1 is GTSNPN, CDR2 SVGIG, per germline (reference sequence). The CDR3 protein is CAWNWQLNQPQHF. As DNA, the CDR3 is TGTGCCTGGAACTGGCAGTTAAATCAGCCCCAGCATTTT.

The table lists this clone with many counts. The V gene is TRBV10-3, the J gene TRBJ2-7; D call uncertain. Between the trimmed V and J ends, which lost 5 bases and 6 bases, there was a span of 23 bases. The CDR3 has 16 amino acids. Germline CDR1 reads ENHRY; CDR2 reads SYGVKD. The CDR3 loop reads CAISKTPGLGGGEQYF. The CDR3 nucleotides are TGTGCCATCAGTAAGACTCCGGGCCTGGGCGGTGGCGAGCAGTACTTC.

The rearrangement joins TRBV6-5 to TRBJ2-3, with a tentative D call TRBD2 (6 bases). V lost 5 bases, J lost 1 base, and 10 bases lay in between. Germline CDR1 and CDR2: MNHEY and SVGAGI. This CDR3 region has 14 residues. CDR3 DNA sequence: TGTGCCAGCAGTGGGGAGCGGGGCACAGATACGCAGTATTTT. Translated, it gives CASSGERGTDTQYF.

DNA for the CDR3: TGTGCCAGCAGTGCAAAACCGGGAAGACCCTACGAGCAGTACTTC. Translated: CASSAKPGRPYEQYF. V and J are TRBV27 and TRBJ2-7; maybe TRBD2 (5 bases). CDR1 is MNHEY and CDR2 is SMNVEV in the germline V gene (reference sequence). The CDR3 covers 15 residues. V was shortened by 5 bases and J by 2 bases, with 16 bases between the two germline ends.

This chain uses TRBV5-5 with TRBJ1-6, with 7 bases identical to TRBD1. Trimming cost V 2 bases and J 6 bases; bases outside gene matches: 5. This CDR3 is 15 amino acids long. Germline values: CDR1 SGHKS, CDR2 YYEKEE (reference sequence). The CDR3 sequence: CASSFARGVNSPLHF. The CDR3 region has the DNA TGTGCCAGCAGCTTTGCCAGGGGGGTTAATTCACCCCTCCACTTT.